Listed below are T cell receptor beta chains from one sample, sequenced in a study of T cell responses to AZD1222 COVID-19 vaccine. The data were produced by immunoSEQ multiplex PCR, yet TCRdb's version contains in-frame clones alone and is incomplete. The table lists about 200,000 clones, over 85% of them singletons, with less than 1.2% in the top ten. This specimen was peripheral blood, taken 28 days after the second AZD1222 dose. These receptors were collected from an adult who received the AZD1222 COVID-19 vaccine. The CDR3 runs from the conserved cysteine through the conserved F or W. A D gene is named only where the DNA matches it firmly. Only part of the rows carry a size: once, few, many, or a class if the clone is expanded.

v_call,clone_size,j_call,d_call,cdr3_nt,cdr3_aa
TRBV7-3,NA,TRBJ2-1,NA,TGTGCCAGCAGCTTAGAGTCCGCCCTTCCCTACAATGAGCAGTTCTTC,CASSLESALPYNEQFF
TRBV30,NA,TRBJ1-6,TRBD1,TGTGCCTGGAGAGTAGGACAGGGTTCTCACCTCCACTTT,CAWRVGQGSHLHF
TRBV4-3,NA,TRBJ1-1,NA,TGCGCCAGCAGCCGTACAAGGAACACTGAAGCTTTCTTT,CASSRTRNTEAFF
TRBV2,once,TRBJ1-2,TRBD1,TGTGCTACCTGGGACAGGGTAGGGGGGGGATATGGCTACACCTTC,CATWDRVGGGYGYTF
TRBV29-1,NA,TRBJ2-1,TRBD1,TGCAGCGCGGTGGGGACAGGGTACAATGAGCAGTTCTTC,CSAVGTGYNEQFF
TRBV5-6,NA,TRBJ1-3,NA,TGTGCCAGCAGCTTGCCGGTAGGAGGTGGAAACACCATATATTTT,CASSLPVGGGNTIYF
TRBV18,NA,TRBJ2-3,TRBD1,TGTGCCAGCTCACCACGGGTGGGGACAGGGCCCACAGATACGCAGTATTTT,CASSPRVGTGPTDTQYF
TRBV27,NA,TRBJ2-1,NA,TGTGCCAGCAGTTTACGGGGGTCGGGCGCTAGTTACAATGAGCAGTTCTTC,CASSLRGSGASYNEQFF
TRBV9,NA,TRBJ2-2,NA,TGTGCCAGCAGCGTACAGAGGATGGCCGGGGAGCTGTTTTTT,CASSVQRMAGELFF
TRBV28,NA,TRBJ1-2,NA,TGTGCCAGCAGTCCCCGAGGGCCGTGGAGCTACACCTTC,CASSPRGPWSYTF
TRBV7-9,NA,TRBJ1-1,TRBD1,TGTGCCAGCAGAAACCCCGGGACAGGGGGCTTGGGGAACACTGAAGCTTTCTTT,CASRNPGTGGLGNTEAFF
TRBV5-1,once,TRBJ2-7,NA,TGCGCCAGCAGCTTGGCCGGGGGAGCCGTTCCGTACGAGCAGTACTTC,CASSLAGGAVPYEQYF
TRBV27,NA,TRBJ1-4,NA,TGTGCCAGCAGTTTAAGGGGTGGTTCGGGGGAAAAACTGTTTTTT,CASSLRGGSGEKLFF
TRBV14,once,TRBJ1-1,NA,TGTGCCAGCAGCCAAGGTCCGGTCGCTTTCTTT,CASSQGPVAFF
TRBV5-5,NA,TRBJ2-3,TRBD1,TGTGCCAGCAGCATAGGCAGGGGGTATTTGAACGCAGATACGCAGTATTTT,CASSIGRGYLNADTQYF
TRBV6-2/TRBV6-3,NA,TRBJ1-5,NA,TGTGCCAGCAGTTACGTGGATAGCAATCAGCCCCAGCATTTT,CASSYVDSNQPQHF
TRBV6-2/TRBV6-3,NA,TRBJ1-4,NA,TGTGCCAGCAGTTACGAGACGGCAACTAATGAAAAACTGTTTTTT,CASSYETATNEKLFF
TRBV7-2,NA,TRBJ1-1,NA,TGTGCCAGCAGCTGGACCGGGAGCACTGAAGCTTTCTTT,CASSWTGSTEAFF
TRBV7-8,NA,TRBJ1-3,NA,TGTGCCAGCAGTAAAGCTTACTCTGGAAACACCATATATTTT,CASSKAYSGNTIYF
TRBV7-9,NA,TRBJ2-2,NA,TGTGCCAGCAGCTTACAAGGGGCGAACACCGGGGAGCTGTTTTTT,CASSLQGANTGELFF
TRBV2,few,TRBJ1-1,NA,TGTGCCAGCAGCGCTCAGAGTGCTGAAGCTTTCTTT,CASSAQSAEAFF
TRBV29-1,NA,TRBJ2-7,TRBD1,TGCAGCGGCGGCCGGCCGGGACAGGGGTCCTACGAGCAGTACTTC,CSGGRPGQGSYEQYF
TRBV19,NA,TRBJ1-4,NA,TGTGCCACAGAGAAACGGGGAAATGAAAAACTGTTTTTT,CATEKRGNEKLFF
TRBV12-3/TRBV12-4,NA,TRBJ2-1,NA,TGTGCCAGCAACTCCGGGGGAGGCAATGAGCAGTTCTTC,CASNSGGGNEQFF
TRBV20-1,NA,TRBJ1-1,NA,TGCAGTGCTAGTGTGGGGGTTGGGAACACTGAAGCTTTCTTT,CSASVGVGNTEAFF
TRBV7-9,few,TRBJ2-7,NA,TGTGCCAGCAGCTCGATTCGGAATTCCTACGAGCAGTACTTC,CASSSIRNSYEQYF
TRBV4-1,NA,TRBJ1-5,TRBD1,TGCGCCAGCAGCCAAGAGAGGGGAGGACAGGGATCTAATCAGCCCCAGCATTTT,CASSQERGGQGSNQPQHF